Listed below are T cell receptor beta chains from one sample, sequenced in a study of post-analysis software for immune sequencing data. TCRdb re-analysed the PCR reads in MiXCR, keeping a single row per CDR3 protein. The sample holds some 700,000 distinct CDR3 sequences, roughly three fifths seen once. Sequencing used blood. The receptors here all came from a girl aged 2-15 years with multiple sclerosis. The CDR3 runs from the conserved cysteine through the conserved F or W. A D gene is named only where the DNA matches it firmly. Clone size, where shown, is once, few, many, or a class for clones that have expanded.

TRBJ2-1,TRBV7-9,NA,TRBD2,TGTGCCAGCAGCCCGCGGTCTAGCGGGAAGAGGGATGAGCAGTTCTTC,CASSPRSSGKRDEQFF
TRBJ1-4,TRBV12-3/TRBV12-4,NA,TRBD1,TGTGCCAGCAGACTGGACAGGGGGAATGAAAAACTGTTTTTT,CASRLDRGNEKLFF
TRBJ2-5,TRBV11-2,NA,TRBD1,TGTGCCAGCAGCTTAGATTTTGGCAGGGGGACCCAAGAGACCCAGTACTTC,CASSLDFGRGTQETQYF
TRBJ1-2,TRBV7-2,NA,TRBD1,TGTGCCAGCAACTTAACAGGGGGTGTCTATGGCTACACCTTC,CASNLTGGVYGYTF
TRBJ1-2,TRBV7-9,NA,TRBD1,TGTGCCAGCAGCCCACTTCCCGTGACAGGGACTAACTATGGCTACACCTTC,CASSPLPVTGTNYGYTF
TRBJ2-7,TRBV12-3/TRBV12-4,NA,NA,TGTGCCAGCAGCTTAGGTCTTCAAGGCGAGCAGTACTTC,CASSLGLQGEQYF
TRBJ2-3,TRBV2,NA,NA,TGTGCCAGCAGTTACCAAATGTCTAGTACCACGCAGTATTTT,CASSYQMSSTTQYF
TRBJ2-7,TRBV7-2,NA,NA,TGTGCCGGCAGCCTTGATGGAGGGAAGGGCGAGCAGTACTTC,CAGSLDGGKGEQYF
TRBJ2-5,TRBV20-1,NA,NA,TGCAGTGCTAGAGATCAAACCGGACAAGAGACCCAGTACTTC,CSARDQTGQETQYF
TRBJ1-4,TRBV27,NA,TRBD1,TGTGCCAGCAGTTTATTCCCAGCGGGGACAGCGGGAACTAATGAAAAACTGTTTTTT,CASSLFPAGTAGTNEKLFF
TRBJ2-3,TRBV7-9,NA,TRBD2,TGTGCCAGCAGCTCAACCGTTGATAGCGGGGGGGACACAGATACGCAGTATTTT,CASSSTVDSGGDTDTQYF
TRBJ2-3,TRBV7-9,NA,NA,TGTGCCAGCAGAAGCCCGAGACAAGATACGCAGTATTTT,CASRSPRQDTQYF
TRBJ1-5,TRBV3-1,NA,NA,TGTGCCAGCAGCCTCACGCGTCTTCAGCCCCAGCATTTT,CASSLTRLQPQHF
TRBJ2-5,TRBV6-5,few,NA,TGTGCCAGCAGCCAAGCGGCCCAGGTGAAAGAGACCCAGTACTTC,CASSQAAQVKETQYF
TRBJ2-1,TRBV9,NA,TRBD2,TGTGCCAGCAGCGTAGGACTAGCGGTCTACAATGAGCAGTTCTTC,CASSVGLAVYNEQFF
TRBJ2-7,TRBV5-5,NA,NA,TGTGCCAGCAGTTGGGACGTAACCTACGAGCAGTACTTC,CASSWDVTYEQYF
TRBJ1-2,TRBV20-1,NA,NA,TGCAGTGCTAGTAACCCAGGGGCTTTTGGCTACACCTTC,CSASNPGAFGYTF
TRBJ2-7,TRBV20-1,NA,NA,TGCAGTACTGGGCGGGGGCCGAGCGGTTCCTACGAGCAGTACTTC,CSTGRGPSGSYEQYF
TRBJ2-3,TRBV12-3/TRBV12-4,NA,NA,TGTACCAGCAGTTTACGGGGCACAGATACGCAGTATTTT,CTSSLRGTDTQYF
TRBJ2-3,TRBV20-1,many,NA,TGCAGTGCTAGTCCAGGGGCAGATACGCAGTATTTT,CSASPGADTQYF